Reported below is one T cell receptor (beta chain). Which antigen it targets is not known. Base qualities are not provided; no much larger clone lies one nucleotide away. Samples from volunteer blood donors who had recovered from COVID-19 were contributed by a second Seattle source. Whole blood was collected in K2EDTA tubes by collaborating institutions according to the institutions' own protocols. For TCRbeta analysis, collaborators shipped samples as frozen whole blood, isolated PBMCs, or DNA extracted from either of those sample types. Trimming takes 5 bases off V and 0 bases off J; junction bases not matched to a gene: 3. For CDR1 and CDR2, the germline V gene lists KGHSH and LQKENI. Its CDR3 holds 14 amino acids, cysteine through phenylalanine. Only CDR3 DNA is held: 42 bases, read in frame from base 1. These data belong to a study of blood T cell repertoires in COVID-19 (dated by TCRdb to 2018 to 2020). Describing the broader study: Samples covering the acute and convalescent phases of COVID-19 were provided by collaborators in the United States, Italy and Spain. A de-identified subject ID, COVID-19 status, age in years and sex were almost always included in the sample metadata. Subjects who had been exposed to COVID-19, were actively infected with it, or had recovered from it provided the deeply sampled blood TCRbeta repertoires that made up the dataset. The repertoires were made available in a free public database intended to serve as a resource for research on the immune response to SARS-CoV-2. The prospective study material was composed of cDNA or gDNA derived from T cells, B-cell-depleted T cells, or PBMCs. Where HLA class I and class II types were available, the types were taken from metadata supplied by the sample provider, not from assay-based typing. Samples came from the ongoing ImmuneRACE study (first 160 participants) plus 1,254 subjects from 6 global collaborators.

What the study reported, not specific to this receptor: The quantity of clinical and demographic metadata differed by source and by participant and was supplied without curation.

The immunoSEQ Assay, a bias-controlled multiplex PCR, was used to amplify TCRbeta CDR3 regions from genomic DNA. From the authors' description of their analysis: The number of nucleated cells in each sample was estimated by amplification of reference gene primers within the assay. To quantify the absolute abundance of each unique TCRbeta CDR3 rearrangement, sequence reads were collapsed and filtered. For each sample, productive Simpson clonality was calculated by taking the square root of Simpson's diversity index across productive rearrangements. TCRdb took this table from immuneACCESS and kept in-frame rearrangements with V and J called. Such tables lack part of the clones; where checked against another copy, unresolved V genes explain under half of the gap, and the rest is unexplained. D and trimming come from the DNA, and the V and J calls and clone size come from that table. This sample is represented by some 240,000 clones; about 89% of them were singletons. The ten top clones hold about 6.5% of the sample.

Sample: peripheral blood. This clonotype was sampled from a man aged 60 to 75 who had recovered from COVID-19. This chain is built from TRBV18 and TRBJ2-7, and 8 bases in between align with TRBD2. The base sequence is TGTGCCAGCTCATCCAGCGGGGGCTCCTACGAGCAGTACTTC. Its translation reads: CASSSSGGSYEQYF. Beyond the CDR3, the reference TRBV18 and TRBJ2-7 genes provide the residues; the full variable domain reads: NAGVMQNPRHLVRRRGQEARLRCSPMKGHSHVYWYRQLPEEGLKFMVYLQKENIIDESGMPKERFSAEFPKEGPSILRIQQVVRGDSAAYFCASSSSGGSYEQYFGPGTRLTVT.